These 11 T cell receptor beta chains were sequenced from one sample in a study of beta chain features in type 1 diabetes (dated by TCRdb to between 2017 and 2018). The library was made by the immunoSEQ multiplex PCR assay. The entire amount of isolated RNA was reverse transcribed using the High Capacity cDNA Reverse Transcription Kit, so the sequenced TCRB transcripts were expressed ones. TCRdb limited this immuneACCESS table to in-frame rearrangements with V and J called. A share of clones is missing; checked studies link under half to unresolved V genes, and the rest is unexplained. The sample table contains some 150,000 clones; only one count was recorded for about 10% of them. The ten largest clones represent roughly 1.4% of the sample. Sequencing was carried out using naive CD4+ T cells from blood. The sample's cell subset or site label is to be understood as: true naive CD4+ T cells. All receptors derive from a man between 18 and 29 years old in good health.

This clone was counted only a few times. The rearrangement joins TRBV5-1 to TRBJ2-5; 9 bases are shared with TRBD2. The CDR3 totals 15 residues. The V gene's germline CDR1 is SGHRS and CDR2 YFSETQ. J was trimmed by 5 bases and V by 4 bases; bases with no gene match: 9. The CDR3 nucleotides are TGCGCCAGCAGCGTGTTAGCGGGGGCCGGGGAGACCCAGTACTTC. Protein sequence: CASSVLAGAGETQYF.

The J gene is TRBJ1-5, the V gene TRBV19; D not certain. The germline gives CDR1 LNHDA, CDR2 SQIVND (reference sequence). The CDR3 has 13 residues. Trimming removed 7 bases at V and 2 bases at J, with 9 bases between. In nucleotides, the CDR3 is TGTGCCAGTATGCGTTTAGGCAATCAGCCCCAGCATTTT. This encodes CASMRLGNQPQHF.

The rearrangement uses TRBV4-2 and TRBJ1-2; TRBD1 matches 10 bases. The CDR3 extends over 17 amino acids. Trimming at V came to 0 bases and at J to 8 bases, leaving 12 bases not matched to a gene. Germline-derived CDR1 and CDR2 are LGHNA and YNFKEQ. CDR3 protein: CASSQDLAATGGQGYTF. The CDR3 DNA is TGTGCCAGCAGCCAAGATTTAGCTGCGACAGGGGGCCAAGGCTACACCTTC.

In nucleotides, the CDR3 is TGTGCCAGCACCAAGACAGGGCACGAGCAGTACTTC. Translated, it gives CASTKTGHEQYF. The chain is built from TRBV6-1 and TRBJ2-7; 7 positions match TRBD1. The ends lost 7 bases at V and 5 bases at J; junction bases unmatched: 5. The length of the CDR3 is 12 residues. Germline assignment: CDR1 MNHNS and CDR2 SASEGT.

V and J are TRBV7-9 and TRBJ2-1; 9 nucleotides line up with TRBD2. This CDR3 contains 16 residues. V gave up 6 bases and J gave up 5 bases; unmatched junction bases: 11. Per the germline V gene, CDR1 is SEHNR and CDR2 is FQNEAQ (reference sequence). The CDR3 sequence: CASSQPLAGVNNEQFF. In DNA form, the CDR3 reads TGTGCCAGCAGTCAACCACTAGCGGGCGTAAACAATGAGCAGTTCTTC.

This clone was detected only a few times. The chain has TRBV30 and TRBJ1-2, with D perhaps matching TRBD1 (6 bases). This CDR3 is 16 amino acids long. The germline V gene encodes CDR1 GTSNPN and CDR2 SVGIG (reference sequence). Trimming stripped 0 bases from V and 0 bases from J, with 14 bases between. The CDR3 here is CAWSVQGRSANYGYTF. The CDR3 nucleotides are TGTGCCTGGAGTGTACAGGGCAGGTCAGCTAACTATGGCTACACCTTC.

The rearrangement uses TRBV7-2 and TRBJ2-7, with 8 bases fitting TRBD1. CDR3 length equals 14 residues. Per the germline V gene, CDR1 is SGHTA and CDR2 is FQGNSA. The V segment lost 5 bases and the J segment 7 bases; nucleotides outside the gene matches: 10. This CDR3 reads CASSVSQGAGEQYF. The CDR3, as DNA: TGTGCCAGCAGCGTCTCTCAGGGGGCCGGGGAGCAGTACTTC.

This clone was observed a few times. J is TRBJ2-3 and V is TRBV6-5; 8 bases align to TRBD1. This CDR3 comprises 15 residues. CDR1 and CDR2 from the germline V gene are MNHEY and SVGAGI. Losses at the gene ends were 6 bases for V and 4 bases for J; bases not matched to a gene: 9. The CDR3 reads CASRNRAGGADTQYF. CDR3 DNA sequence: TGTGCCAGCAGGAATAGGGCAGGGGGCGCAGATACGCAGTATTTT.

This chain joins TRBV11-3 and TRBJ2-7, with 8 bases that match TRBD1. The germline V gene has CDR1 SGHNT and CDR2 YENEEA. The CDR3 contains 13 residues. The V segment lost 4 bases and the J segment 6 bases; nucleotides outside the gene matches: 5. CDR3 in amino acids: CASSSRQGSEQYF. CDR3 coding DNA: TGTGCCAGCAGCTCGAGACAGGGGAGCGAGCAGTACTTC.

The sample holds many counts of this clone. CDR3 in DNA: TGTGCCACCACTTTTGAGGGCTTGGGCACAGATACGCAGTATTTT. It translates to CATTFEGLGTDTQYF. This chain connects TRBV13 to TRBJ2-3; D perhaps matches TRBD2 (5 bases). Deletions cut 10 bases from V and 1 base from J, with 18 bases between. Germline V CDR1 and CDR2: PRHDT, FYEKMQ (reference sequence). The CDR3 covers 15 residues.

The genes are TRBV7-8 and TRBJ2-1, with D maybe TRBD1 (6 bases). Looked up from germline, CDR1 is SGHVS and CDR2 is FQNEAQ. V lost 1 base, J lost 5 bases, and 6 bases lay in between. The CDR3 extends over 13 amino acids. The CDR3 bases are TGTGCCAGCAGCTTAGACAGGGACAATGAGCAGTTCTTC. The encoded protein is CASSLDRDNEQFF.